This T cell receptor (beta chain) was sequenced in a study of OX40 agonist ivuxolimab in advanced cancers. Overall study: Those enrolled were 80% to 85% male, with a mean age of approximately 60 years and ages from roughly 23 to 79.

The investigators sampled blood at baseline, at cycle 4 day 1, and at cycle 7 day 1. Trimming left V 10 bases short and J 9 bases short, with 16 bases between. Per germline, CDR1 WSHSY and CDR2 SAAADI. The CDR3 has 12 amino acids. The protocol was immunoSEQ multiplex PCR, while the TCRdb copy is restricted to in-frame clones and leaves out a portion. Seen here are tens of thousands of clones, less than 95% observed once, and the top ten hold 0.33%. The chain combines TRBV10-2 with TRBJ2-1, with D maybe TRBD2 (6 bases). This clonotype was sampled from an adult with an advanced solid tumor such as melanoma, head and neck, liver or kidney cancer. This specimen was CD4+ or CD8+ T cells sorted from blood, taken in a trial of the OX40 agonist ivuxolimab. This CDR3 reads CATSEGSSEQFF. DNA for the CDR3: TGCGCCACCTCGGAGGGGTCGAGTGAGCAGTTCTTC.